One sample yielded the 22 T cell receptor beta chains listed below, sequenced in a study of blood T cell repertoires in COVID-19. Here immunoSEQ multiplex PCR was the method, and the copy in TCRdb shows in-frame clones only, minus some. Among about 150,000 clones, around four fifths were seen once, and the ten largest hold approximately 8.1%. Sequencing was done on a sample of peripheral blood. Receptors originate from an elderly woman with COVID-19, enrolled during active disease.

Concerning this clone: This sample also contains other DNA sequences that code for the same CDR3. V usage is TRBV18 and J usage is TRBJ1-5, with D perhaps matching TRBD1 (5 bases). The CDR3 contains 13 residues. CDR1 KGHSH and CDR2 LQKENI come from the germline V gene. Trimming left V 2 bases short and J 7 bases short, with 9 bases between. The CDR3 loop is CASSPGGDQPQHF. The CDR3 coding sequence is TGTGCCAGCTCACCAGGAGGGGACCAGCCCCAGCATTTT. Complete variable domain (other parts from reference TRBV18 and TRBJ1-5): NAGVMQNPRHLVRRRGQEARLRCSPMKGHSHVYWYRQLPEEGLKFMVYLQKENIIDESGMPKERFSAEFPKEGPSILRIQQVVRGDSAAYFCASSPGGDQPQHFGDGTRLSIL.

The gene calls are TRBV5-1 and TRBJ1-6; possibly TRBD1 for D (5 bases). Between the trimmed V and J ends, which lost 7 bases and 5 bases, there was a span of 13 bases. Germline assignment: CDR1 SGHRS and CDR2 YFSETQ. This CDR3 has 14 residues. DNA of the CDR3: TGCGCCAGCCAGACAGCGCTGGATAATTCACCCCTCCACTTT. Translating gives CASQTALDNSPLHF.

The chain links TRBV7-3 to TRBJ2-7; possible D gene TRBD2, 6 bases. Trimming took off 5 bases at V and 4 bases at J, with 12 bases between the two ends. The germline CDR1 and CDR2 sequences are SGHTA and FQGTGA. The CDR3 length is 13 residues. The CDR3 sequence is CASSPPSGYEQYF. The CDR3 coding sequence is TGTGCCAGCAGCCCTCCCAGCGGGTACGAGCAGTACTTC.

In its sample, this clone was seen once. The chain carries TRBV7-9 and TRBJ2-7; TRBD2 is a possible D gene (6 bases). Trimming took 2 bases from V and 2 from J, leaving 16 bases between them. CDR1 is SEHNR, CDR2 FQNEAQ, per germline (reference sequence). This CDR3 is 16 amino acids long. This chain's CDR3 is CASSLNPGLLPYEQYF. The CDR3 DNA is TGTGCCAGCAGCTTAAATCCGGGACTCCTGCCCTACGAGCAGTACTTC.

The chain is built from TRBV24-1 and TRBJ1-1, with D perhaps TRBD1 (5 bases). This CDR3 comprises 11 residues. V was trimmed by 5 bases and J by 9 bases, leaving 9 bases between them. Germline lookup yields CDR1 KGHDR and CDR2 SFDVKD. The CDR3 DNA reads TGTGCCACCAGTGGAGCGGGGCAAGCTTTCTTT. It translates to CATSGAGQAFF.

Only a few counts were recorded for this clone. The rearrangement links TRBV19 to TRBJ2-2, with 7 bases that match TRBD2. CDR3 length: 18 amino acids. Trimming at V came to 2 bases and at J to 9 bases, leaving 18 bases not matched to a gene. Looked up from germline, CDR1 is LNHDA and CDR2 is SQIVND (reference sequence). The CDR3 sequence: CASSIRPWASGGRRELFF. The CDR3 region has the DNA TGTGCCAGTAGTATACGACCCTGGGCTAGCGGAGGCCGGAGGGAGCTGTTTTTT.

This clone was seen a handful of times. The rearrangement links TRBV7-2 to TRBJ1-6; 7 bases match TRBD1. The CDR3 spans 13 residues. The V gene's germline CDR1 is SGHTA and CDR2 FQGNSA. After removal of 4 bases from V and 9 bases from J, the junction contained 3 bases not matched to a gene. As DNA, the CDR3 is TGTGCCAGCAGCTGGGACAGTTTTTCACCCCTCCACTTT. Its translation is CASSWDSFSPLHF.

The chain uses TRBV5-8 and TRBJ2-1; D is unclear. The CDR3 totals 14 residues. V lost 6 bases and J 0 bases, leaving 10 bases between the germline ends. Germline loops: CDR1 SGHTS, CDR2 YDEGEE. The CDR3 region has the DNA TGTGCCAGCACGGTTCGGAGCTCCTACAATGAGCAGTTCTTC. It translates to CASTVRSSYNEQFF.

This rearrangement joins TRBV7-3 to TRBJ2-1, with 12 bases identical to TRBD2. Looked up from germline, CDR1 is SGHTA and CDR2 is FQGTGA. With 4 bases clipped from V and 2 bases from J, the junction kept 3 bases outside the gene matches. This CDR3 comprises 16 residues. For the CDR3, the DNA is TGTGCCAGCAGCTCGGCTAGCGGGAGGGCCTACAATGAGCAGTTCTTC. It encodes CASSSASGRAYNEQFF.

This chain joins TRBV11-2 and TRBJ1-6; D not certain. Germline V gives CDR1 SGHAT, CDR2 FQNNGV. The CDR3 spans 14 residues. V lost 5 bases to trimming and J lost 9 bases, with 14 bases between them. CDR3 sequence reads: CASSIGGLSSPLHF. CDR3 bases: TGTGCCAGCAGCATCGGAGGGCTCTCTTCACCCCTCCACTTT.

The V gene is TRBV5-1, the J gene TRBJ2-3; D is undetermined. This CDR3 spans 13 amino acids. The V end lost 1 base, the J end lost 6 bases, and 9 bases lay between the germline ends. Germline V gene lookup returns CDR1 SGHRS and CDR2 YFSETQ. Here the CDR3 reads CASSLLSMDTQYF. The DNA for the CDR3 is TGCGCCAGCAGCTTGCTTAGCATGGATACGCAGTATTTT. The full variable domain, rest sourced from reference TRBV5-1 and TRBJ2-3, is KAGVTQTPRYLIKTRGQQVTLSCSPISGHRSVSWYQQTPGQGLQFLFEYFSETQRNKGNFPGRFSGRQFSNSRSEMNVSTLELGDSALYLCASSLLSMDTQYFGPGTRLTVL.

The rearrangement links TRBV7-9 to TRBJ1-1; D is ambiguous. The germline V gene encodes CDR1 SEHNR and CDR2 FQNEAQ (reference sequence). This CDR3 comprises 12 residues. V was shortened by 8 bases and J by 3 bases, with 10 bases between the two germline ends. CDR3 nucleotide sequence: TGTGCCAGCCGTCGGACTGACACTGAAGCTTTCTTT. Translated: CASRRTDTEAFF.

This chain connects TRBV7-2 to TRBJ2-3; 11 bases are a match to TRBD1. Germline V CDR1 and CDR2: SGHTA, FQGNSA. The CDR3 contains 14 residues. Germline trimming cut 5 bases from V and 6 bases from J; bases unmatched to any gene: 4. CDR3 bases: TGTGCCAGCAGCCGGGACAGGGGGGACGATACGCAGTATTTT. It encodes CASSRDRGDDTQYF.

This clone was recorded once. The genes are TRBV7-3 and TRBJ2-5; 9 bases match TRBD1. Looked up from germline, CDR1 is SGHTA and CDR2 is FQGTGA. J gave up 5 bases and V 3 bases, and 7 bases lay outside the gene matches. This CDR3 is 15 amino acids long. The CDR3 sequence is CASSFQGGQGETQYF. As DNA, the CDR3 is TGTGCCAGCAGCTTCCAAGGCGGACAGGGGGAGACCCAGTACTTC.

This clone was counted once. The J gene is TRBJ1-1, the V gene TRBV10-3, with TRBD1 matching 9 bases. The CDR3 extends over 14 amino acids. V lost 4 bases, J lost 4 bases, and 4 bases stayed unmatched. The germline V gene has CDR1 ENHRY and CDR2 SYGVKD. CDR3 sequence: CAISGTGVITEAFF. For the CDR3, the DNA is TGTGCCATCAGTGGGACAGGGGTGATCACTGAAGCTTTCTTT.

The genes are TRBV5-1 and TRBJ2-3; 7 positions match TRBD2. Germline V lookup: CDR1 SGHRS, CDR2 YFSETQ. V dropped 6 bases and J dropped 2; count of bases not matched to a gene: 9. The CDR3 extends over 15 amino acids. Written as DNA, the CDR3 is TGCGCCAGCACCCAAGCGGGAATCTCCACAGATACGCAGTATTTT. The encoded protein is CASTQAGISTDTQYF. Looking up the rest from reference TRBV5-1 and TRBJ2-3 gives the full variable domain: KAGVTQTPRYLIKTRGQQVTLSCSPISGHRSVSWYQQTPGQGLQFLFEYFSETQRNKGNFPGRFSGRQFSNSRSEMNVSTLELGDSALYLCASTQAGISTDTQYFGPGTRLTVL.

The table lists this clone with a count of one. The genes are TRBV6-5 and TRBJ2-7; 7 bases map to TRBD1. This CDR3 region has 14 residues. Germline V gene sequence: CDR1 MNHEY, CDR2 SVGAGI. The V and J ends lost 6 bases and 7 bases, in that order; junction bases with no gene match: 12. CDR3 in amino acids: CASRSDDRVREQYF. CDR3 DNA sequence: TGTGCCAGCAGGTCAGATGACAGGGTTCGAGAGCAGTACTTC.

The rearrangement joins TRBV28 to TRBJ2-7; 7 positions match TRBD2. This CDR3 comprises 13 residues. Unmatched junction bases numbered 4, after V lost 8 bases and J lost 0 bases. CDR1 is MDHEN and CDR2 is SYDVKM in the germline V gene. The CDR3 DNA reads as TGTGCCAGCGGGAGGGCAAGCTCCTACGAGCAGTACTTC. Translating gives CASGRASSYEQYF.

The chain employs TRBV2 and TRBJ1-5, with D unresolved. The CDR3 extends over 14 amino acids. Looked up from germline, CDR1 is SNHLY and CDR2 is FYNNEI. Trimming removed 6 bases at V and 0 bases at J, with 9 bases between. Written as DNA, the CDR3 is TGTGCCAGCAGAACAGCTTATAGCAATCAGCCCCAGCATTTT. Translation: CASRTAYSNQPQHF.

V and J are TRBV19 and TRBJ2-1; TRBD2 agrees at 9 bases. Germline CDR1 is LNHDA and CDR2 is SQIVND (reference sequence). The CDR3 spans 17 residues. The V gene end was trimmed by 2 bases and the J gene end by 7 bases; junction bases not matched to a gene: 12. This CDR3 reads CASSISLWREGRNEQFF. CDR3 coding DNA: TGTGCCAGTAGTATATCGCTCTGGCGGGAGGGAAGGAATGAGCAGTTCTTC.

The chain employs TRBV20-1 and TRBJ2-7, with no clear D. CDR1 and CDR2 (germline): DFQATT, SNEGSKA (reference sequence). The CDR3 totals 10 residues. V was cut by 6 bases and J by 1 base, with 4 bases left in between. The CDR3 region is CSASSYEQYF. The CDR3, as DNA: TGCAGTGCGTCATCCTACGAGCAGTACTTC.

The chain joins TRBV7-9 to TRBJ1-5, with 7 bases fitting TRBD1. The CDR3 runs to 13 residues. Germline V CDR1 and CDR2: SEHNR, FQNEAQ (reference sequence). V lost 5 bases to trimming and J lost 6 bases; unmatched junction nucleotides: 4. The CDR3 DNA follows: TGTGCCAGCAGCCAAACAGGGGTTCAGCCCCAGCATTTT. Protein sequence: CASSQTGVQPQHF.